These 29 T cell receptor beta chains were sequenced from one sample in a study of beta chain features in type 1 diabetes. Whole-study results and caveats: For Type 1 diabetes patients, all four CD4+ subsets carried TCRB CDR3s that were moderately but significantly shorter.

Expressed TCRB transcripts were sequenced because the isolated RNA had all been reverse transcribed beforehand. Generated by immunoSEQ multiplex PCR, the TCRdb table keeps only in-frame clones and is missing some. The sample lists around 160,000 clones; just over 8% were seen once. Their target antigens are unknown. Specimen: central memory CD4+ T cells from blood. These receptors were collected from a woman in her late teens or twenties with type 1 diabetes.

The chain employs TRBV7-2 and TRBJ1-5; 9 bases are a match to TRBD1. In germline, CDR1 is SGHTA, CDR2 FQGNSA. With 3 bases clipped from V and 4 bases from J, the junction kept 4 bases outside the gene matches. The CDR3 has 15 residues. CDR3 residues: CASSFGTGRNQPQHF. The CDR3 DNA reads TGTGCCAGCAGCTTCGGGACAGGGAGGAATCAGCCCCAGCATTTT. Filled out from reference TRBV7-2 and TRBJ1-5, the complete variable domain reads GAGVSQSPSNKVTEKGKDVELRCDPISGHTALYWYRQSLGQGLEFLIYFQGNSAPDKSGLPSDRFSAERTGGSVSTLTIQRTQQEDSAVYLCASSFGTGRNQPQHFGDGTRLSIL.

This clone was observed a few times. CDR3 coding DNA: TGCGCCAGCAGTCGGGATCGGTCAGACGCCTACGAGCAGTACTTC. Translated, it gives CASSRDRSDAYEQYF. The chain uses TRBV5-1 and TRBJ2-7, with a tentative D call TRBD2 (5 bases). This CDR3 has 15 amino acids. The germline V gene has CDR1 SGHRS and CDR2 YFSETQ. V dropped 5 bases and J dropped 2 bases, with 17 bases sitting between them.

Worth noting for this clone: Other DNA sequences in this specimen translate into the identical CDR3. This chain joins TRBV7-2 and TRBJ2-7; a weak D match, TRBD1 (7 bases). V was clipped by 3 bases and J by 4 bases, with 10 bases between them. The CDR3 has 13 residues. Germline-derived CDR1 and CDR2 are SGHTA and FQGNSA. The CDR3 reads CASSLSGGYEQYF. In nucleotides, the CDR3 is TGTGCCAGCAGCTTGTCAGGGGGGTACGAGCAGTACTTC.

This rearrangement joins TRBV11-3 to TRBJ1-1; 7 bases are a match to TRBD1. The V gene's germline CDR1 is SGHNT and CDR2 YENEEA. The ends lost 3 bases at V and 8 bases at J; junction bases unmatched: 6. The CDR3 is 13 residues long. Here the CDR3 DNA reads TGTGCCAGCAGCTTCGCCCCGGACAGGGAAGCTTTCTTT. Its translation: CASSFAPDREAFF.

The chain links TRBV11-2 to TRBJ2-7, with no clear D. V was trimmed by 1 base and J by 6 bases, leaving 4 bases between them. The CDR3 contains 11 residues. Germline V gives CDR1 SGHAT, CDR2 FQNNGV. CDR3 DNA sequence: TGTGCCAGCAGCTTAGTGGCCGAGCAGTACTTC. This sequence encodes CASSLVAEQYF.

The chain is built from TRBV18 and TRBJ2-5; TRBD2 aligns across 7 bases. The V gene's germline CDR1 is KGHSH and CDR2 LQKENI. The CDR3 totals 15 residues. Trimming removed 6 bases from V and 1 base from J; junction bases left unmatched: 8. For the CDR3, the DNA is TGTGCCAGCTCGTCGGGACTATCCCTCCAAGAGACCCAGTACTTC. Its translation: CASSSGLSLQETQYF.

The chain is built from TRBV18 and TRBJ1-6; the match to TRBD1 covers 11 bases. With 3 bases clipped from V and 9 bases from J, the junction kept 1 base outside the gene matches. The CDR3 is made up of 14 amino acids. Germline CDR1 and CDR2: KGHSH and LQKENI. In DNA, the CDR3 is TGTGCCAGCTCACCCGGGACAGGGGGTTCACCCCTCCACTTT. This encodes CASSPGTGGSPLHF. The complete variable domain, with remaining parts taken from reference TRBV18 and TRBJ1-6, reads NAGVMQNPRHLVRRRGQEARLRCSPMKGHSHVYWYRQLPEEGLKFMVYLQKENIIDESGMPKERFSAEFPKEGPSILRIQQVVRGDSAAYFCASSPGTGGSPLHFGNGTRLTVT.

V gene TRBV5-6 combines with J gene TRBJ1-4, with TRBD1 as a possible D gene (5 bases). Germline CDR1 SGHDT, CDR2 YYEEEE. This CDR3 contains 14 residues. Trimming pared 3 bases from V and 7 bases from J, leaving 13 bases between. The DNA of the CDR3 is TGTGCCAGCAGCTGGATGGGGCGACGTGAAAAACTGTTTTTT. This gives the protein CASSWMGRREKLFF.

This clone has a handful of counts. The rearrangement joins TRBV18 to TRBJ2-7; D is perhaps TRBD1 (5 bases). The length of the CDR3 is 15 residues. Germline CDR1 is KGHSH and CDR2 is LQKENI. The ends were cut back, 0 bases at V and 7 bases at J, with 16 bases in the middle. The CDR3 coding sequence is TGTGCCAGCTCACCACCATTGCAGGGCGGTGGGGAGCAGTACTTC. Amino acid sequence: CASSPPLQGGGEQYF.

This clone showed up many times. This chain uses TRBV29-1 with TRBJ1-4; D is possibly TRBD1 (5 bases). Trimming took off 7 bases at V and 13 bases at J, with 19 bases between the two ends. Germline CDR1 is SQVTM and CDR2 is ANQGSEA. The CDR3 length is 12 residues. Written as DNA, the CDR3 is TGCAGCGCGTCGCAACAGGACCAGGGACTGTTTTTT. This encodes CSASQQDQGLFF.

This clone has only a few counts. CDR3: CASSLNVASTDTQYF. The DNA of the CDR3 is TGTGCCAGCAGCTTAAATGTAGCGAGCACAGATACGCAGTATTTT. The chain carries TRBV11-2 and TRBJ2-3; possible D gene TRBD2, 5 bases. CDR1 and CDR2 (germline): SGHAT, FQNNGV. Trimming shortened V by 2 bases and J by 0 bases, and 9 bases separated the two germline ends. CDR3 length: 15 residues.

The chain has TRBV2 and TRBJ1-3; tentatively, D is TRBD1 (6 bases). The V end was cut by 6 bases, the J end by 1 base, with 10 bases between. The CDR3 contains 14 residues. Germline CDR1 and CDR2: SNHLY and FYNNEI. CDR3 amino acids: CASSLDRSGNTIYF. The CDR3 DNA sequence: TGTGCCAGCAGCCTGGACAGATCTGGAAACACCATATATTTT.

The chain is built from TRBV29-1 and TRBJ2-7; TRBD1 aligns across 9 bases. The junction had 7 bases not matched to a gene; V was cut back by 5 bases and J by 2 bases. Looked up from germline, CDR1 is SQVTM and CDR2 is ANQGSEA. The CDR3 extends over 14 amino acids. The CDR3 DNA follows: TGCAGCGTTAGGGGACAGGGAAACGCCTACGAGCAGTACTTC. The encoded protein is CSVRGQGNAYEQYF.

In the case of this clone: This same CDR3 is encoded by further DNA sequences in the sample. The rearrangement links TRBV4-3 to TRBJ2-6; D gene uncertain. The CDR3 is 16 residues long. Germline V gene data show CDR1 as LGHNA and CDR2 as YSLEER. Trimming pared 0 bases from V and 0 bases from J, leaving 6 bases between. CDR3 nucleotide sequence: TGCGCCAGCAGCCAAGATGTGAGCTCTGGGGCCAACGTCCTGACTTTC. It encodes CASSQDVSSGANVLTF.

The V and J genes are TRBV14 and TRBJ2-1, with 13 bases fitting TRBD2. V was clipped by 2 bases and J by 8 bases; unmatched bases: 6. Germline values: CDR1 SGHDN, CDR2 FVKESK. CDR3 length: 16 residues. The CDR3 nucleotides are TGTGCCAGCAGCCAATTAGGGACTAGCGGGATCCATGAGCAGTTCTTC. Translated: CASSQLGTSGIHEQFF.

This clone was seen more than once but under ten times. The J gene is TRBJ1-4, the V gene TRBV25-1; D call uncertain. CDR3 length: 17 residues. The V and J ends lost 4 bases and 8 bases respectively, with 23 bases between them. Germline loops: CDR1 MGHDK, CDR2 SYGVNS. CDR3 sequence reads: CASSGRAAMGLEEKLFF. As DNA, the CDR3 is TGTGCCAGCAGTGGGCGGGCCGCGATGGGGTTAGAAGAAAAACTGTTTTTT. Variable domain in full (rest from reference TRBV25-1 and TRBJ1-4): EADIYQTPRYLVIGTGKKITLECSQTMGHDKMYWYQQDPGMELHLIHYSYGVNSTEKGDLSSESTVSRIRTEHFPLTLESARPSHTSQYLCASSGRAAMGLEEKLFFGSGTQLSVL.

The chain carries TRBV7-9 and TRBJ1-6; D ambiguous. Germline-derived CDR1 and CDR2 are SEHNR and FQNEAQ (reference sequence). V lost 4 bases and J lost 5, with 9 bases in between. The CDR3 is made up of 14 amino acids. The CDR3 here is CASSSGADNSPLHF. CDR3 DNA: TGTGCCAGCAGCTCCGGAGCCGATAATTCACCCCTCCACTTT. Together with reference TRBV7-9 and TRBJ1-6, the CDR3 gives the full variable domain: DTGVSQNPRHKITKRGQNVTFRCDPISEHNRLYWYRQTLGQGPEFLTYFQNEAQLEKSRLLSDRFSAERPKGSFSTLEIQRTEQGDSAMYLCASSSGADNSPLHFGNGTRLTVT.

The chain joins TRBV29-1 to TRBJ2-5; 7 nucleotides line up with TRBD2. In germline, CDR1 is SQVTM, CDR2 ANQGSEA. The trim removed 7 bases at V and 8 bases at J, leaving 7 bases unmatched. CDR3 length: 11 residues. CDR3 amino acids: CSARGGGTQYF. CDR3 coding DNA: TGCAGCGCTAGGGGCGGGGGAACCCAGTACTTC.

J is TRBJ2-3 and V is TRBV19; 8 bases align to TRBD1. Germline V lookup: CDR1 LNHDA, CDR2 SQIVND (reference sequence). J lost 1 base, V lost 6 bases, and 0 bases had no gene match. The CDR3 sequence is 13 residues long. In nucleotides, the CDR3 is TGTGCCAGTAGGGACAGGGGCACAGATACGCAGTATTTT. Translated, it gives CASRDRGTDTQYF.

This clone showed up many times. The chain joins TRBV4-1 to TRBJ1-2; the D gene is possibly TRBD1 (5 bases). Germline V gene sequence: CDR1 MGHRA, CDR2 YSYEKL. V was trimmed by 6 bases and J by 4 bases, leaving 18 bases between them. This CDR3 region has 15 residues. In DNA, the CDR3 is TGCGCCAGCAGTCCCAATCGTGGACATCGCTATGGCTACACCTTC. Translation gives CASSPNRGHRYGYTF.

This clone was counted between two and nine times. The chain combines TRBV5-4 with TRBJ1-1; D is perhaps TRBD1 (6 bases). The V and J ends lost 3 bases and 0 bases respectively, with 9 bases between them. The length of the CDR3 is 14 residues. CDR1 SGHNT and CDR2 YYREEE come from the germline V gene (reference sequence). The CDR3 loop is CASSSGQMNTEAFF. CDR3 nucleotides: TGTGCCAGCAGCTCAGGACAGATGAACACTGAAGCTTTCTTT.

This clone was counted a few times. V gene TRBV5-4 combines with J gene TRBJ2-5; 7 nucleotides agree with TRBD1. The CDR3 runs to 16 residues. The trim removed 4 bases at V and 9 bases at J, leaving 18 bases unmatched. Per the germline V gene, CDR1 is SGHNT and CDR2 is YYREEE (reference sequence). Here the CDR3 reads CASSPIDTGARGAQYF. As DNA, the CDR3 is TGTGCCAGCAGCCCGATAGATACAGGGGCCCGAGGGGCCCAGTACTTC.

V and J are TRBV10-3 and TRBJ2-3, with TRBD2 identical over 14 bases. Germline CDR1 ENHRY, CDR2 SYGVKD. Trimming took 0 bases from V and 6 from J; bases not matched to a gene: 2. The CDR3 consists of 16 residues. As DNA, the CDR3 is TGTGCCATCAGTGAGTCCGGACTAGCGGGAGGCGATACGCAGTATTTT. It translates to CAISESGLAGGDTQYF.

This clone showed up just a few times. The J gene is TRBJ2-2, the V gene TRBV30, with a weak D call TRBD2 (5 bases). Trimming stripped 1 base from V and 6 bases from J, with 12 bases between. CDR1 and CDR2 from the germline V gene are GTSNPN and SVGIG (reference sequence). The CDR3 is made up of 14 amino acids. CDR3 coding DNA: TGTGCCTGGAGTGGAGGGAGATACGCCGGGGAGCTGTTTTTT. Amino acid sequence: CAWSGGRYAGELFF.

Comment on this clone: Additional DNA sequences in this sample encode the identical CDR3. This chain uses TRBV5-1 with TRBJ1-2, with a weak D call TRBD1 (5 bases). V was pared by 9 bases and J by 2 bases, with 14 bases between. CDR1 is SGHRS, CDR2 YFSETQ, per germline. The CDR3 is 13 residues long. CDR3 in amino acids: CATRETANYGYTF. In nucleotides, the CDR3 is TGCGCCACCCGCGAGACAGCGAACTATGGCTACACCTTC.

This clone was found a few times. V usage is TRBV6-5 and J usage is TRBJ1-2; D unresolved. The CDR3 is made up of 14 amino acids. Germline CDR1 is MNHEY and CDR2 is SVGAGI. The V and J ends lost 0 bases and 5 bases respectively, with 10 bases between them. The CDR3 coding sequence is TGTGCCAGCAGTTACTCGAGAGAGACTTATGGCTACACCTTC. Protein: CASSYSRETYGYTF.

The genes are TRBV7-7 and TRBJ2-5, with 8 bases lining up with TRBD1. The CDR3 is 16 residues long. Trimming took 1 base from V and 5 from J; bases not matched to a gene: 9. Germline CDR1 SSHAT, CDR2 FNYEAQ (reference sequence). CDR3: CASSLGLGQGGETQYF. The CDR3 nucleotides are TGTGCCAGCAGCTTAGGTTTAGGACAGGGCGGGGAGACCCAGTACTTC.

The V and J genes are TRBV4-3 and TRBJ1-6; D is ambiguous. Trimming took off 3 bases at V and 5 bases at J, with 11 bases between the two ends. In germline, CDR1 is LGHNA, CDR2 YSLEER. The CDR3 length is 15 residues. CDR3 coding DNA: TGCGCCAGCAGCCAGTTAGAGAGGGATAATTCACCCCTCCACTTT. Amino acids: CASSQLERDNSPLHF.

Only a few counts were recorded for this clone. The chain links TRBV6-4 to TRBJ2-1, with TRBD2 matching 13 bases. This CDR3 region has 13 residues. Germline CDR1 is MRHNA and CDR2 is SNTAGT. Trimming at V came to 2 bases and at J to 13 bases, leaving 2 bases not matched to a gene. CDR3 coding DNA: TGTGCCAGCAGTGACGGACTAGCGGGGGCTCAGTTCTTC. This encodes CASSDGLAGAQFF.